Listed here are 3 T cell receptor beta chains from one sample, sequenced in a study of Ad26.COV2.S vaccination and SARS-CoV-2 variants. TCRdb's copy holds only in-frame clones and misses some; the assay was immunoSEQ multiplex PCR. In the table there are nearly 95,000 clones, 82% of which are singletons. The material was peripheral blood, obtained after recovery from COVID-19. All receptors come from a human donor who had recovered from COVID-19.

The V call is TRBV27, the J call TRBJ1-1; D gene ambiguous. The CDR3 totals 15 residues. V was clipped by 6 bases and J by 5 bases, with 19 bases between them. Germline CDR1 reads MNHEY; CDR2 reads SMNVEV (reference sequence). The CDR3 is CASRPDDRGETEAFF. In DNA form, the CDR3 reads TGTGCCAGCAGACCGGACGACCGAGGTGAGACTGAAGCTTTCTTT.

The rearrangement uses TRBV27 and TRBJ2-7; no clear D. Per the germline V gene, CDR1 is MNHEY and CDR2 is SMNVEV (reference sequence). V lost 2 bases, J lost 3 bases, and 8 bases lay in between. This CDR3 is 13 amino acids long. CDR3 amino acids: CASSLGIYYEQYF. CDR3 DNA: TGTGCCAGCAGTTTAGGGATTTACTACGAGCAGTACTTC.

The chain combines TRBV27 with TRBJ2-7, with D perhaps given as TRBD1 or TRBD2 (6 bases each). The CDR3 is made up of 14 amino acids. V gave up 4 bases and J gave up 2 bases, with 12 bases separating them. Germline CDR1 is MNHEY and CDR2 is SMNVEV (reference sequence). The CDR3 DNA reads TGTGCCAGCAGTTCGGGGGCGCAGGCCTACGAGCAGTACTTC. Amino acids: CASSSGAQAYEQYF.